These T cell receptor beta chains were read from a single sample in a study of blood T cell repertoires in COVID-19. The assay was immunoSEQ multiplex PCR, and TCRdb's table has in-frame clones only and misses some. Among hundreds of thousands of clones, around 82% were seen once, and the ten largest hold approximately 4.9%. Sequenced sample: PBMCs or T cells enriched from blood (not recorded which). Receptors were obtained from a woman between 50 and 59 years old who had been exposed to COVID-19. Both conserved end residues are part of each CDR3. Each record gives: V gene, clone size, D gene, CDR3 length, J gene, CDR3 DNA, CDR3 protein. A D gene is named only where the DNA matches it firmly. The listing skips clone size in some rows; elsewhere it reads once, few, many or a size class.

TRBV6-6	NA	NA	13	TRBJ2-7	TGTGCCAGCACGTTATCCGGGGTCGGGGAGCAGTACTTC	CASTLSGVGEQYF
TRBV3-1/TRBV3-2	NA	TRBD1	17	TRBJ1-3	TGTGCCAGCAGCCAAGCGACAGGGTTTATCTCTGGAAACACCATATATTTT	CASSQATGFISGNTIYF
TRBV9	NA	NA	15	TRBJ2-5	TGTGCCAGCAGCCGTGGGGGGTCGGTTCAAGAGACCCAGTACTTC	CASSRGGSVQETQYF
TRBV6-6	NA	NA	14	TRBJ2-7	TGTGCCAGCAGTAGGGACTTTGGGACCTACGAGCAGTACTTC	CASSRDFGTYEQYF
TRBV3-1/TRBV3-2	NA	TRBD2	17	TRBJ2-1	TGTGCCAGCAGCCAAGGGCCGGTAGCGGGGGAGTTCAATGAGCAGTTCTTC	CASSQGPVAGEFNEQFF
TRBV11-1	NA	TRBD2	15	TRBJ2-2	TGTGCCAGCAGCTTAGTAGAGCGGGGGAACGGGGAGCTGTTTTTT	CASSLVERGNGELFF
TRBV9	NA	TRBD2	15	TRBJ2-5	TGTGCCAGCAGCGCGGGGACTAGGATCCAAGAGACCCAGTACTTC	CASSAGTRIQETQYF
TRBV5-6	few	TRBD1	16	TRBJ2-5	TGTGCCAGCAGCTTGCGCACAGGGGCAGGGGGAGAGACCCAGTACTTC	CASSLRTGAGGETQYF
TRBV5-1	NA	TRBD1	15	TRBJ1-4	TGCGCCAGCAGCTTGGATGGGACAGGTTATGAAAAACTGTTTTTT	CASSLDGTGYEKLFF
TRBV2	NA	TRBD2	15	TRBJ2-1	TGTGCCAGCAGACTTGGGAGGGTGATCTACAATGAGCAGTTCTTC	CASRLGRVIYNEQFF
TRBV19	NA	NA	15	TRBJ1-3	TGTGCCAGTAGTACGGGGTTTGGATCTGGAAACACCATATATTTT	CASSTGFGSGNTIYF
TRBV15	few	TRBD1	14	TRBJ2-2	TGTGCCACTAGGACAGGGGAGGACACCGGGGAGCTGTTTTTT	CATRTGEDTGELFF
TRBV10-1	NA	NA	15	TRBJ2-3	TGCGCCAGCAGTGAAACAGGGAATGGAGCAGATACGCAGTATTTT	CASSETGNGADTQYF
TRBV10-3	NA	TRBD1	15	TRBJ1-1	TGTGCCATCAGTGAGCCCGGGACAGGGGGAACCGAAGCTTTCTTT	CAISEPGTGGTEAFF
TRBV19	NA	NA	15	TRBJ1-1	TGTGCCAGTAGTATAGGATGGGGAGTGAACACTGAAGCTTTCTTT	CASSIGWGVNTEAFF
TRBV10-3	NA	TRBD1	14	TRBJ1-1	TGTGCCACTATCGGGACAGGGAGGAACACTGAAGCTTTCTTT	CATIGTGRNTEAFF
TRBV5-5	NA	NA	15	TRBJ1-4	TGTGCCAGCAGCTTGCTTGGCTGGGAGGCGGAAAAACTGTTTTTT	CASSLLGWEAEKLFF
TRBV19	once	NA	15	TRBJ2-7	TGTGCCAGTAGCCCCCGACAGAAGAACTCCTACGAGCAGTACTTC	CASSPRQKNSYEQYF
TRBV5-1	NA	NA	17	TRBJ2-5	TGCGCCAGCAGCATGGCGCTTGGTGCCGGGTACCAAGAGACCCAGTACTTC	CASSMALGAGYQETQYF
TRBV19	NA	NA	18	TRBJ2-6	TGTGCCAGTAGTCCCCGGGGAGTCTCCCTCTCTGGGGCCAACGTCCTGACTTTC	CASSPRGVSLSGANVLTF
TRBV30	NA	NA	15	TRBJ2-3	TGTGCCTGGAGTATGTGGCTTTCTAGCACAGATACGCAGTATTTT	CAWSMWLSSTDTQYF
TRBV10-3	NA	NA	14	TRBJ1-6	TGTGCCAGTCGACAGGACCATAGGAGTGCACCCCTCCACTTT	CASRQDHRSAPLHF